This is a list of T cell receptor beta chains from one sample in a study of neurological immune-mediated disorders. MiXCR was run by TCRdb on the 5' RACE reads, yielding one entry per CDR3 protein. The table includes 50,000 to 60,000 distinct CDR3 sequences, just under 4% detected once. Sequences were obtained from CD4+ T cells from blood. The receptors come from a woman aged 35 to 49 with multiple sclerosis. Each CDR3 is given with its conserved first and last residue. A D gene is named only where the DNA matches it firmly. For some rows the clone size is stated as once, few or many, or as a class when expanded; others skip it.

d_call,clone_size,v_call,j_call,cdr3_nt,cdr3_aa
NA,many,TRBV11-2,TRBJ1-1,TGTGCCAGCAGCTTTAGTGGGCCCGACACTGAAGCTTTCTTT,CASSFSGPDTEAFF
TRBD2,many,TRBV6-5,TRBJ2-7,TGTGCCAGCAGTTACCGGCTAGCGGGGGGAAACGAGCAGTACTTC,CASSYRLAGGNEQYF
TRBD1,NA,TRBV11-2,TRBJ1-6,TGTGCCAGCAGCCCTCGGACAGGAAAAAATTCACCCCTCCACTTT,CASSPRTGKNSPLHF
NA,many,TRBV7-2,TRBJ2-1,TGTGCCAGCAGCTTAGGCTGGAATGAGCAGTTCTTC,CASSLGWNEQFF
NA,many,TRBV12-3/TRBV12-4,TRBJ2-3,TGTGCCAGCAGTTTTTTACAGAGCACAGATACGCAGTATTTT,CASSFLQSTDTQYF
NA,many,TRBV7-9,TRBJ2-1,TGTGCCAGCAGCTTAAGTCCTGTGGGGCAGAGCTCCTACAATGAGCAGTTCTTC,CASSLSPVGQSSYNEQFF
TRBD2,many,TRBV12-3/TRBV12-4,TRBJ2-2,TGTGCCAGCAGTTTAACTAGCGGAGACACCGGGGAGCTGTTTTTT,CASSLTSGDTGELFF
NA,many,TRBV10-3,TRBJ1-1,TGTGCCATCAGCCCGGGTTCCACGAACACTGAAGCTTTCTTT,CAISPGSTNTEAFF
NA,many,TRBV28,TRBJ1-2,TGTGCCAGCAGTTTACGGGCCAGCCAAGTGAATGGCTACACCTTC,CASSLRASQVNGYTF
NA,many,TRBV20-1,TRBJ1-1,TGCAGGGTCCCGGTACAGGGATACACTGAAGCTTTCTTT,CRVPVQGYTEAFF
NA,many,TRBV5-1,TRBJ2-3,TGCGCCAGCAGCTCGGGGCGGACGGGCACAGATACGCAGTATTTT,CASSSGRTGTDTQYF
NA,many,TRBV7-9,TRBJ1-1,TGTGCCAGCAGCTTGAGGACTCCATCGCGATGGAACACTGAAGCTTTCTTT,CASSLRTPSRWNTEAFF
NA,many,TRBV4-1,TRBJ1-1,TGCGCCAGCAGCCCACGGGGGGGCACTGAAGCTTTCTTT,CASSPRGGTEAFF
TRBD2,many,TRBV10-2,TRBJ2-5,TGCGCCAGCAGCGGTCGGGGGGGCAAGAGGGAGACCCAGTACTTC,CASSGRGGKRETQYF
TRBD1,many,TRBV10-3,TRBJ2-2,TGTGCCATCAGTAGTCCCGGGACAGGGGGCTGGGGAACCGGGGAGCTGTTTTTT,CAISSPGTGGWGTGELFF
NA,many,TRBV5-1,TRBJ2-2,TGCGCCAGCAGCTTGGATCGACAGAACACCGGGGAGCTGTTTTTT,CASSLDRQNTGELFF
NA,many,TRBV5-1,TRBJ2-3,TGCGCCAGCAGCTTGATTGACGAGGATACGCAGTATTTT,CASSLIDEDTQYF
TRBD1,many,TRBV15,TRBJ1-5,TGTGCCACCAGCGAAAGACAGGGGCGGCCCCAGCATTTT,CATSERQGRPQHF
NA,once,TRBV20-1,TRBJ1-1,TGCAGTGCTCAGAGGGGCCCGAACACTGAAGCTTTCTTT,CSAQRGPNTEAFF
TRBD2,many,TRBV18,TRBJ2-3,TGTGCCAGCTCACGGACTAGCGGGGGGGAACTTGGAGATACGCAGTATTTT,CASSRTSGGELGDTQYF
NA,many,TRBV29-1,TRBJ1-5,TGCAGCGTTGCGTACCAGTACAATCAGCCCCAGCATTTT,CSVAYQYNQPQHF
NA,many,TRBV20-1,TRBJ2-7,TGCAGTGCTCCTCGATCCGGTGTTTGGTACGAGCAGTACTTC,CSAPRSGVWYEQYF
NA,many,TRBV14,TRBJ2-5,TGTGCCAGCAGCTCCGCGTACGTAGGAGAGACCCAGTACTTC,CASSSAYVGETQYF
TRBD1,many,TRBV9,TRBJ2-7,TGTGCCAGCGGAACCGGCCGGGACAGGGGCATATACGAGCAGTACTTC,CASGTGRDRGIYEQYF
NA,many,TRBV7-9,TRBJ1-1,TGTGCCAGCAGCTTAGCTCTGGCAGGGACGAACACTGAAGCTTTCTTT,CASSLALAGTNTEAFF
NA,few,TRBV7-2,TRBJ2-1,TGTGCCAGCAGCCATGAGGGATGGAATGAGCAGTTCTTC,CASSHEGWNEQFF
NA,many,TRBV20-1,TRBJ1-2,TGCAGTGCTAGAGATCCCCTCAGGGATCAGCACTATGGCTACACCTTC,CSARDPLRDQHYGYTF
NA,many,TRBV5-1,TRBJ2-5,TGCGCCAGCAGCCCCACGGGGCGCGGGGAGACCCAGTACTTC,CASSPTGRGETQYF
NA,many,TRBV5-4,TRBJ1-1,TGTGCCAGCAGCTTGTATACACAGGGTAGTTCGGGAGCTTTCTTT,CASSLYTQGSSGAFF
TRBD1,many,TRBV20-1,TRBJ1-2,TGCAGTGCGACCCGACAGGGGCTCGCCTATGGCTACACCTTC,CSATRQGLAYGYTF
NA,many,TRBV5-1,TRBJ2-7,TGCGCCAGCAGCTTGGATGGGCTGGGGACTTCCTCCTACGAGCAGTACTTC,CASSLDGLGTSSYEQYF
TRBD2,many,TRBV3-1,TRBJ2-5,TGTGCCAGCAGCGACGGGACTAGCTCTGAAGAGACCCAGTACTTC,CASSDGTSSEETQYF
TRBD2,many,TRBV5-5,TRBJ2-3,TGTGCCAGCAGCATGGCACTAGCGGGGGGGCCTCATACGCAGTATTTT,CASSMALAGGPHTQYF
TRBD1,many,TRBV7-9,TRBJ1-1,TGTGCCAGCAGCTTCGGACAGGGGACGAACACTGAAGCTTTCTTT,CASSFGQGTNTEAFF
NA,many,TRBV20-1,TRBJ2-3,TGCAGTGCCGGGGACCTACCCAACACAGATACGCAGTATTTT,CSAGDLPNTDTQYF
TRBD2,many,TRBV5-1,TRBJ2-7,TGCGCCAGCAGCTCCCGGGCTAGCGGGGCCCTAAGCTCCTACGAGCAGTACTTC,CASSSRASGALSSYEQYF
NA,many,TRBV5-5,TRBJ1-2,TGTGCCAGCACCCTCGACAGTTATGGCTACACCTTC,CASTLDSYGYTF
NA,many,TRBV7-9,TRBJ1-5,TGTGCCAGCAGCCCCGGGAGGGGGGGGAGGAATCAGCCCCAGCATTTT,CASSPGRGGRNQPQHF
NA,many,TRBV10-3,TRBJ1-4,TGTGCCATCAGCCGGGACCCAACTAATGAAAAACTGTTTTTT,CAISRDPTNEKLFF
TRBD2,many,TRBV5-1,TRBJ2-1,TGCGCCAGCAGTGGGGGGGTTTACAATGAGCAGTTCTTC,CASSGGVYNEQFF
NA,many,TRBV11-2,TRBJ1-1,TGTGCCAGCAGCTTAAACGCTTGGAACACTGAAGCTTTCTTT,CASSLNAWNTEAFF
NA,many,TRBV4-1,TRBJ1-4,TGCGCCAGCAGCCAAGAAGGGAAACTGTTTTTT,CASSQEGKLFF
TRBD2,many,TRBV20-1,TRBJ2-3,TGCAGTGCTAGAGATCCGGGGGCGGGGGGGCAGTATTTT,CSARDPGAGGQYF
TRBD2,many,TRBV5-1,TRBJ2-2,TGCGCCAGCAGCTTGCCTAGCGGGGAGAACACCGGGGAGCTGTTTTTT,CASSLPSGENTGELFF
NA,many,TRBV6-5,TRBJ1-4,TGTGCCAGCAGTTGGGGACTCAATGAAAAACTGTTTTTT,CASSWGLNEKLFF
TRBD1,many,TRBV7-2,TRBJ1-1,TGTGCCAGCAGCTTAGTAGCAGGGGGTGAAGCTTTCTTT,CASSLVAGGEAFF
NA,many,TRBV19,TRBJ1-2,TGTGCCAGTAGGGGGGCAATGGGCTATGGCTACACCTTC,CASRGAMGYGYTF
NA,many,TRBV25-1,TRBJ1-3,TGTGCCAGCAGTGAACCTACCCCTAAGTGGAGAAACACCATATATTTT,CASSEPTPKWRNTIYF
NA,many,TRBV9,TRBJ1-2,TGTGCCAGCAGCGTAAATGCGGCTCCCTATGGCTACACCTTC,CASSVNAAPYGYTF
TRBD1,many,TRBV20-1,TRBJ1-3,TGCAGTGCGCTACAGGGGGCTGTTGGAAACACCATATATTTT,CSALQGAVGNTIYF
NA,many,TRBV3-1,TRBJ1-1,TGTGCCAGCAGCCAAGGCTGGTTGTCCACTGAAGCTTTCTTT,CASSQGWLSTEAFF
NA,many,TRBV3-1,TRBJ1-1,TGTGCCAGCAGCCCGTCAGGGGTGGGCACTGAAGCTTTCTTT,CASSPSGVGTEAFF